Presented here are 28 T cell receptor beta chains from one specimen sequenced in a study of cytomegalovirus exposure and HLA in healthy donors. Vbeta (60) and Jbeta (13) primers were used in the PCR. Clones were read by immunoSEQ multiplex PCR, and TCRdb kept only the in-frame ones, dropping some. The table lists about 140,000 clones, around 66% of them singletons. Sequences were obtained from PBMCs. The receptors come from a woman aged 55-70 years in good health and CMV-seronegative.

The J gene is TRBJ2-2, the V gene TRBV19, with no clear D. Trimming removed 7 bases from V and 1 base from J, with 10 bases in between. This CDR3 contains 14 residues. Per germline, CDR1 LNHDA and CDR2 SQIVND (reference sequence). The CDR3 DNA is TGTGCCAGTACCGGTTTTGGGAACACCGGGGAGCTGTTTTTT. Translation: CASTGFGNTGELFF.

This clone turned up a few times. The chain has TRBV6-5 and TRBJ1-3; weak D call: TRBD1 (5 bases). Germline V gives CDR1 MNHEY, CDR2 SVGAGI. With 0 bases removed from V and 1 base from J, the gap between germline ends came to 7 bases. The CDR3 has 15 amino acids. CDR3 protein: CASSYSRGSGNTIYF. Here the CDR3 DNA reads TGTGCCAGCAGTTACTCGCGGGGGTCTGGAAACACCATATATTTT.

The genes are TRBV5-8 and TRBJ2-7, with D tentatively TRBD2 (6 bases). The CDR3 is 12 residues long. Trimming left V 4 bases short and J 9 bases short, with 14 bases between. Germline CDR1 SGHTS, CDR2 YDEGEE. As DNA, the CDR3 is TGTGCCAGCAGCCCCCGGCGGGAACGGCAGTACTTC. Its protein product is CASSPRRERQYF. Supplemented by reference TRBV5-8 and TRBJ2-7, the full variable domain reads EAGVTQSPTHLIKTRGQQATLRCSPISGHTSVYWYQQALGLGLQFLLWYDEGEERNRGNFPPRFSGRQFPNYSSELNVNALELEDSALYLCASSPRRERQYFGPGTRLTVT.

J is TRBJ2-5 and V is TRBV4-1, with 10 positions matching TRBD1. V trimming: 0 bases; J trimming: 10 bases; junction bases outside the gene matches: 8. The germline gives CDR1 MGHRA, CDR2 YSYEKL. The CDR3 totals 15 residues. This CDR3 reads CASSQEGDRGEGQYF. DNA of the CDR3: TGCGCCAGCAGCCAAGAGGGGGACAGGGGCGAGGGCCAGTACTTC.

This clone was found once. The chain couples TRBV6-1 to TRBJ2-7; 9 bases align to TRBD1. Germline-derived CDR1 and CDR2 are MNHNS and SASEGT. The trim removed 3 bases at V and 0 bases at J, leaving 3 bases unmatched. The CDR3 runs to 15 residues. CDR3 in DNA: TGTGCCAGCAGTGATGACAGGGGGTTCTCCTACGAGCAGTACTTC. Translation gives CASSDDRGFSYEQYF.

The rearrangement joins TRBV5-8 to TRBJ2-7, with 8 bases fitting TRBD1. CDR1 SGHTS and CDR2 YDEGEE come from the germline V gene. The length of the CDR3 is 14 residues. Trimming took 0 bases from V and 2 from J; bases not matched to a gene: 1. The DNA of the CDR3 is TGTGCCAGCAGCTTGGACAGGGGGACCTACGAGCAGTACTTC. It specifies CASSLDRGTYEQYF.

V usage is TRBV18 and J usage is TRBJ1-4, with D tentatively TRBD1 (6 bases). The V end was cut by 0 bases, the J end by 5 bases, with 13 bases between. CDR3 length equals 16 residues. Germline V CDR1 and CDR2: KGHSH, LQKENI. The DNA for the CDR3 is TGTGCCAGCTCACCACCAGGACAGAGATTCAATGAAAAACTGTTTTTT. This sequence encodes CASSPPGQRFNEKLFF.

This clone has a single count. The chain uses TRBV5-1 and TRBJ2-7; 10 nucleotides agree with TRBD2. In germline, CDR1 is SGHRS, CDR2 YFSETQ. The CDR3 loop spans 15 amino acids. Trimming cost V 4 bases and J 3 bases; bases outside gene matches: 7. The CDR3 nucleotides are TGCGCCAGCAGCCCAAAGGCTAGCGGGGGCTACGAGCAGTACTTC. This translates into CASSPKASGGYEQYF. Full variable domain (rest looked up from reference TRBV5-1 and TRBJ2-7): KAGVTQTPRYLIKTRGQQVTLSCSPISGHRSVSWYQQTPGQGLQFLFEYFSETQRNKGNFPGRFSGRQFSNSRSEMNVSTLELGDSALYLCASSPKASGGYEQYFGPGTRLTVT.

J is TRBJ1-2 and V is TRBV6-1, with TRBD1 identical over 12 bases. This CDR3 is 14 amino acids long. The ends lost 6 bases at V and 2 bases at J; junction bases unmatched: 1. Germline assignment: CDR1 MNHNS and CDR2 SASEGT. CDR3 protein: CASRGTGGNYGYTF. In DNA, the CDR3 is TGTGCCAGCAGAGGGACAGGGGGCAACTATGGCTACACCTTC.

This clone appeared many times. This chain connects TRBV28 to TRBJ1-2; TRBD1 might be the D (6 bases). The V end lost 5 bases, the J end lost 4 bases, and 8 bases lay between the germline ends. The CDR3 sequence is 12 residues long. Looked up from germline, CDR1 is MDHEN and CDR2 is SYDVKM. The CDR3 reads CASSGTFYGYTF. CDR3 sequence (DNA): TGTGCCAGCAGTGGGACATTCTATGGCTACACCTTC.

The CDR3 region has the DNA TGTGCCAGCAGTGGGGACAGGGGGTATCAGCCCCAGCATTTT. Translation: CASSGDRGYQPQHF. The chain joins TRBV2 to TRBJ1-5, with TRBD1 matching over 11 bases. Germline CDR1 is SNHLY and CDR2 is FYNNEI. The length of the CDR3 is 14 residues. V was pared by 4 bases and J by 5 bases, with 1 base of the junction left unmatched.

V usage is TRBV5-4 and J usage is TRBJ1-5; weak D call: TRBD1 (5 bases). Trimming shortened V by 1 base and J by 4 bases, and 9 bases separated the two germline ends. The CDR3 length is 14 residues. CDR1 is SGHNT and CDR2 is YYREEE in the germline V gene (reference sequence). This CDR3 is CASSLQGGNQPQHF. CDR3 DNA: TGTGCCAGCAGCTTGCAGGGAGGGAATCAGCCCCAGCATTTT. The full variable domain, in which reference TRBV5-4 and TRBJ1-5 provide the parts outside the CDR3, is ETGVTQSPTHLIKTRGQQVTLRCSSQSGHNTVSWYQQALGQGPQFIFQYYREEENGRGNFPPRFSGLQFPNYSSELNVNALELDDSALYLCASSLQGGNQPQHFGDGTRLSIL.

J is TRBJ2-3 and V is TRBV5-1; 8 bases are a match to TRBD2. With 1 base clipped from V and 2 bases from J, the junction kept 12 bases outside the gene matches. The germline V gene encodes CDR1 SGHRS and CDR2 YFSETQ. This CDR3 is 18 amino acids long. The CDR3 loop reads CASSLTLAGLTYTDTQYF. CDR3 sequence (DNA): TGCGCCAGCAGCTTGACCCTAGCGGGCCTCACGTACACAGATACGCAGTATTTT.

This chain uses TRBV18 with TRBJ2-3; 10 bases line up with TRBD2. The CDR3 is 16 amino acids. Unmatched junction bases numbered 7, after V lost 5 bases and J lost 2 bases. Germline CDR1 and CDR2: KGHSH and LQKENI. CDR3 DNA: TGTGCCAGCTCAGAGATAGCGGGAGGACTCACAGATACGCAGTATTTT. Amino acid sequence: CASSEIAGGLTDTQYF. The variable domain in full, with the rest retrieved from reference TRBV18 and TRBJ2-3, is NAGVMQNPRHLVRRRGQEARLRCSPMKGHSHVYWYRQLPEEGLKFMVYLQKENIIDESGMPKERFSAEFPKEGPSILRIQQVVRGDSAAYFCASSEIAGGLTDTQYFGPGTRLTVL.

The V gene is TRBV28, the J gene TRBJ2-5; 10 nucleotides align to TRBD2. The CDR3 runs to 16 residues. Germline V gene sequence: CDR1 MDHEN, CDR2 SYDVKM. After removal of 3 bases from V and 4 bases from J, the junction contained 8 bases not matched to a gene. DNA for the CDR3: TGTGCCAGCAGTTTGATATCCTCTAGCGGGAGAGAGACCCAGTACTTC. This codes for CASSLISSSGRETQYF. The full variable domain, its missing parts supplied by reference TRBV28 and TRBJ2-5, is DVKVTQSSRYLVKRTGEKVFLECVQDMDHENMFWYRQDPGLGLRLIYFSYDVKMKEKGDIPEGYSVSREKKERFSLILESASTNQTSMYLCASSLISSSGRETQYFGPGTRLLVL.

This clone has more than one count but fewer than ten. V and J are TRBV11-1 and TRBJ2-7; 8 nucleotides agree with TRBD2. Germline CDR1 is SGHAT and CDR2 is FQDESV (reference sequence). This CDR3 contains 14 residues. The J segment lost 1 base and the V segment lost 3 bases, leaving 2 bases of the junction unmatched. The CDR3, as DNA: TGTGCCAGCAGCTTGGCGGGAGGTTCCTACGAGCAGTACTTC. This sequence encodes CASSLAGGSYEQYF.

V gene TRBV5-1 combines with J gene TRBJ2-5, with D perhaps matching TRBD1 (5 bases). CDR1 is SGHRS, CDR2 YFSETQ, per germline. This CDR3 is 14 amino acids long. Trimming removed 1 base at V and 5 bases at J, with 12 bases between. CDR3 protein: CASSLSGMSETQYF. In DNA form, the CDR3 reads TGCGCCAGCAGCTTGTCAGGGATGAGTGAGACCCAGTACTTC.

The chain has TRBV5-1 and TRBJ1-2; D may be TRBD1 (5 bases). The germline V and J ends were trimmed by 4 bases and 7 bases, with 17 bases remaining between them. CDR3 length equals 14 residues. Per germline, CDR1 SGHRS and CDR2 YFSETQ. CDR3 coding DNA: TGCGCCAGCAGCGAGATCCGGGGGGGAGGTGGCTACACCTTC. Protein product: CASSEIRGGGGYTF.

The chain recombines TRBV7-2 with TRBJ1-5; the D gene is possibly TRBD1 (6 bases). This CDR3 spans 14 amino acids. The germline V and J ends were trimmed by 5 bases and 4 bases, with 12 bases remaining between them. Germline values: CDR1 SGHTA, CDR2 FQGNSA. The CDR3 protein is CASSIGTRNQPQHF. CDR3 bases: TGTGCCAGCAGCATTGGGACAAGGAATCAGCCCCAGCATTTT. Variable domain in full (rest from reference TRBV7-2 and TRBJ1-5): GAGVSQSPSNKVTEKGKDVELRCDPISGHTALYWYRQSLGQGLEFLIYFQGNSAPDKSGLPSDRFSAERTGGSVSTLTIQRTQQEDSAVYLCASSIGTRNQPQHFGDGTRLSIL.

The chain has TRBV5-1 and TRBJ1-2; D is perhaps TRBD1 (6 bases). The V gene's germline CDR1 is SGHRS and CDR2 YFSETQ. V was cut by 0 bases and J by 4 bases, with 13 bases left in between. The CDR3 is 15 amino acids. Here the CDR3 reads CASSLAPGVSYGYTF. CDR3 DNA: TGCGCCAGCAGCTTGGCCCCAGGGGTTTCCTATGGCTACACCTTC.

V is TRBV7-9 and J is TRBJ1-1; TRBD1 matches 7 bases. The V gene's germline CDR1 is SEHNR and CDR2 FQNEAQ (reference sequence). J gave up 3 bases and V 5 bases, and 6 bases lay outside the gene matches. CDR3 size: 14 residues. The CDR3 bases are TGTGCCAGCAGCCAACAGGGACAGTACACTGAAGCTTTCTTT. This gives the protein CASSQQGQYTEAFF.

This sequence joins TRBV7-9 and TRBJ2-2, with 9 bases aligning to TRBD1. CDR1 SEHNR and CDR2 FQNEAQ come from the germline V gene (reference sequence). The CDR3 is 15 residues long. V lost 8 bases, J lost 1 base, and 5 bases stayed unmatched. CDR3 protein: CASGQGPRNTGELFF. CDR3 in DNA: TGTGCCAGCGGACAGGGGCCGAGGAACACCGGGGAGCTGTTTTTT.

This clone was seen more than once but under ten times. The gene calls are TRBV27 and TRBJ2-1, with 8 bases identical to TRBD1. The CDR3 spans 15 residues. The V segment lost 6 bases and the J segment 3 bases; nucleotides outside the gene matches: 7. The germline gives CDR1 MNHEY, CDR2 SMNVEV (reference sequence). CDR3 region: CASRLDREGYNEQFF. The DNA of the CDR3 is TGTGCCAGCAGATTGGACAGGGAAGGCTACAATGAGCAGTTCTTC.

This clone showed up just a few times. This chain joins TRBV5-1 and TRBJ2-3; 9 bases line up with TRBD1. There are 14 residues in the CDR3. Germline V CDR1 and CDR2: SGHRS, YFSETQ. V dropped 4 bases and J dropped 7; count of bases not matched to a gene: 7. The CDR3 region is CASSDGTGTNTQYF. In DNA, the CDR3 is TGCGCCAGCAGCGACGGGACAGGGACGAATACGCAGTATTTT.

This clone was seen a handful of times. The CDR3 coding sequence is TGCGCCAGCCGAACAGGGATCCTAGAGACCCAGTACTTC. Protein product: CASRTGILETQYF. The V call is TRBV5-1, the J call TRBJ2-5, with D tentatively TRBD1 (6 bases). The V end was cut by 7 bases, the J end by 4 bases, with 14 bases between. Germline CDR1 reads SGHRS; CDR2 reads YFSETQ. The CDR3 extends over 13 amino acids.

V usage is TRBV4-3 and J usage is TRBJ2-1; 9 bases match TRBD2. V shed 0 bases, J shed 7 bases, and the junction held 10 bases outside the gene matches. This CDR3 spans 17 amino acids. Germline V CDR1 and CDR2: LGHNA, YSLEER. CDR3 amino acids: CASSQDGGSGSWNEQFF. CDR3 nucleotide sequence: TGCGCCAGCAGCCAAGATGGAGGTAGCGGGAGTTGGAATGAGCAGTTCTTC.

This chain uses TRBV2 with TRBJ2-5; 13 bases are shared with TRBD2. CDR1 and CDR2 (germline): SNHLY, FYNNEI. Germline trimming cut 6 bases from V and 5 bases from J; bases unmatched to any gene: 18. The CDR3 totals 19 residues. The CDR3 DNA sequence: TGTGCCAGCAGACCCCCTTTTGGGACTAGCGGGATAGTGTATGAGACCCAGTACTTC. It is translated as CASRPPFGTSGIVYETQYF.

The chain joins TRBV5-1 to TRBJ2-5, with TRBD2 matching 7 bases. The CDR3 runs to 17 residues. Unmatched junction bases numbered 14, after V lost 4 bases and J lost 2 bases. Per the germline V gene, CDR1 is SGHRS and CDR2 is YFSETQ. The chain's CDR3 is CASSPGLDRKPQETQYF. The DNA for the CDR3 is TGCGCCAGCAGCCCCGGACTAGACCGAAAACCTCAAGAGACCCAGTACTTC.